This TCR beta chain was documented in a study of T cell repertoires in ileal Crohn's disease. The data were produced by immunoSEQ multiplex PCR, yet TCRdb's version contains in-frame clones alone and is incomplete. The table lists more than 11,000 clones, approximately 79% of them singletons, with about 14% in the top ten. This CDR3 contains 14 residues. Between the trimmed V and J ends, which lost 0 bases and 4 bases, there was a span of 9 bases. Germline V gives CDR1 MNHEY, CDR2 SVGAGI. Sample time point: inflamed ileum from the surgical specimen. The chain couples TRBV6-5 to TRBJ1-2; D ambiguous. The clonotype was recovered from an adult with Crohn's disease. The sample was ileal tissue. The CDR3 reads CASSYSSGSYGYTF. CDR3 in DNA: TGTGCCAGCAGTTACTCGTCAGGCAGCTATGGCTACACCTTC.